This T cell receptor (beta chain) stems from a study of blood T cells in healthy people across ages. Study findings and constraints: The authors considered diversity estimates from one million T cells to be underestimates.

The use of a sample-barcoded 5' primer and a J-beta primer mix characterized a second PCR of roughly 6 to 11 cycles. Each single sample gave us at least 3 million CDR3-containing paired-end reads. TCRdb re-called the 5' RACE reads through MiXCR, storing one row per CDR3 protein. The table includes about 1.1 million distinct CDR3 sequences, 35% to 45% detected once. Details on this clonotype: Antigen unknown.

This CDR3 comprises 14 residues. CDR1 and CDR2 from the germline V gene are LGHDT and YNNKEL (reference sequence). The source material was blood. The origin of this receptor is a man between 18 and 35 years old in good health. The chain recombines TRBV3-1 with TRBJ2-5; TRBD2 matches 7 bases. The J call may not be correct, given that the DNA end is closer to TRBJ2-1. CDR3 nucleotide sequence: TGTGCCAGCAGCCGAGGAGGACTAGAAGAGACCCAGTTCTTC. This codes for CASSRGGLEETQFF.